These T cell receptor beta chains were read from a single sample in a study of shared clonotypes between healthy human individuals. Method: immunoSEQ multiplex PCR; TCRdb's copy keeps in-frame clones and lacks some. The data hold under 1,100,000 clones, with 75% observed a single time. The sequenced sample was memory CD4+ T cells sorted from blood. Receptor source: a man younger than 35 in good health. CDR3s include the opening cysteine and the closing phenylalanine or tryptophan. Some rows have no size entry. The others give once, few or many, or a class for an expanded clone.

V gene,J gene,clone size,CDR3 protein
TRBV10-3,TRBJ2-1,NA,CAITKGAGGNSYNEQFF
TRBV28,TRBJ1-6,once,CASRASISPLHF
TRBV5-1,TRBJ1-3,NA,CASSEGPGNTIYF
TRBV5-1,TRBJ2-3,once,CASSSGQGKYDTQYF
TRBV28,TRBJ1-2,NA,CASSLLIANYGYTF
TRBV19,TRBJ2-3,NA,CASRRDRSTDTQYF
TRBV28,TRBJ1-2,once,CASSFQDRVYGYTF
TRBV28,TRBJ1-4,NA,CASSPLKGTGDEKLFF
TRBV5-1,TRBJ2-1,NA,CASSLLAGPYNEQFF
TRBV7-9,TRBJ2-3,once,CASSSTLDTQYF
TRBV5-1,TRBJ2-7,NA,CASSLSASYEQYF
TRBV10-2,TRBJ2-7,few,CASSEQYEQYF
TRBV9,TRBJ2-2,few,CASSVGRDRGRELFF
TRBV6-6,TRBJ2-7,NA,CASTSPGYEQYF
TRBV19,TRBJ1-5,NA,CASRSTGDNQPQHF
TRBV14,TRBJ2-3,NA,CASSQISAGVTDTQYF
TRBV4-3,TRBJ2-5,NA,CASSPGQGRRETQYF
TRBV18,TRBJ2-3,NA,CASSPTGTDTQYF
TRBV5-4,TRBJ2-7,NA,CASSFDRGGTYEQYF
TRBV7-2,TRBJ1-1,NA,CASSLRQHTEAFF